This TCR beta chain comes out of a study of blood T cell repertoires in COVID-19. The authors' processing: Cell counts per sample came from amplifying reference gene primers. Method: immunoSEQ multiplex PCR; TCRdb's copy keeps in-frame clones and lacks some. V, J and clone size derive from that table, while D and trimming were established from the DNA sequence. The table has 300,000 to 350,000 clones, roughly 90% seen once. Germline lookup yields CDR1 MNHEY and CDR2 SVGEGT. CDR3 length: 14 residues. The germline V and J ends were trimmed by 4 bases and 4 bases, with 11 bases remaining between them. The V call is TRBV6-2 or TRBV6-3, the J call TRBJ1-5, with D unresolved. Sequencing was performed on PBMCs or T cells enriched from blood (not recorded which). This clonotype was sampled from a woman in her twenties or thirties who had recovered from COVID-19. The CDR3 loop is CASSWVLRNQPQHF. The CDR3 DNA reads TGTGCCAGCAGTTGGGTACTAAGGAATCAGCCCCAGCATTTT.